This TCR beta chain appears in the sequencing data of a study of blood T cell repertoires in COVID-19. V gave up 5 bases and J gave up 2 bases; unmatched junction bases: 7. This CDR3 comprises 15 residues. Germline CDR1 is SGHNT and CDR2 is YENEEA. Libraries were prepared by immunoSEQ multiplex PCR; TCRdb keeps only in-frame clonotypes and omits some of them. Of over 150,000 clones listed, under 90% are singletons. The sequencing input was PBMCs or T cells enriched from blood (not recorded which). This chain connects TRBV11-3 to TRBJ1-2, with 8 bases aligning to TRBD1. This receptor was obtained from a man between 50 and 59 years old who had recovered from COVID-19. DNA for the CDR3: TGTGCCAGCAGCATCCGGACAGGGCCAAACTATGGCTACACCTTC. Translated: CASSIRTGPNYGYTF.